This T cell receptor (beta chain) was observed in a study of regulatory T cells in long-lasting Graves disease. Study overall: Over-5-year antithyroid drug use with positive TSH receptor antibodies defined persistent Graves' disease in the study.

V gave up 5 bases and J gave up 8 bases, with 18 bases separating them. This CDR3 spans 15 amino acids. Per germline, CDR1 SEHNR and CDR2 FQNEAQ (reference sequence). CDR3 regions were amplified by Arm-PCR using iRepertoire HTBI primers to build TCR beta libraries. Original data processing: Spanning all samples, the identified segments comprised approximately 60 TRBV and around 13 TRBJ. TCRdb redid the calling of the multiplex PCR reads with MiXCR, one entry per CDR3 protein. None of the V and J calls come from the authors' own analysis; TCRdb made them. The data show 650,000 to 850,000 distinct CDR3 sequences, 25% to 35% seen once. The sample's time point: persistent/refractory GD, antithyroid drugs over 5 years with positive TRAb. The TCR library used RNA extracted from PBMCs.

The sample in question was peripheral blood mononuclear cells (PBMCs), obtained when the disease was refractory, from a patient treated with antithyroid drugs. This sequence originates from a female donor with Graves disease. The chain combines TRBV7-9 with TRBJ1-4, with TRBD1 as a possible D gene (5 bases). DNA for the CDR3: TGTGCCAGCAGCCCCATGGGCAGGGTAGAGGAAAAACTGTTTTTT. Protein product: CASSPMGRVEEKLFF. Full variable domain (missing parts from reference TRBV7-9 and TRBJ1-4): DTGVSQNPRHKITKRGQNVTFRCDPISEHNRLYWYRQTLGQGPEFLTYFQNEAQLEKSRLLSDRFSAERPKGSFSTLEIQRTEQGDSAMYLCASSPMGRVEEKLFFGSGTQLSVL.